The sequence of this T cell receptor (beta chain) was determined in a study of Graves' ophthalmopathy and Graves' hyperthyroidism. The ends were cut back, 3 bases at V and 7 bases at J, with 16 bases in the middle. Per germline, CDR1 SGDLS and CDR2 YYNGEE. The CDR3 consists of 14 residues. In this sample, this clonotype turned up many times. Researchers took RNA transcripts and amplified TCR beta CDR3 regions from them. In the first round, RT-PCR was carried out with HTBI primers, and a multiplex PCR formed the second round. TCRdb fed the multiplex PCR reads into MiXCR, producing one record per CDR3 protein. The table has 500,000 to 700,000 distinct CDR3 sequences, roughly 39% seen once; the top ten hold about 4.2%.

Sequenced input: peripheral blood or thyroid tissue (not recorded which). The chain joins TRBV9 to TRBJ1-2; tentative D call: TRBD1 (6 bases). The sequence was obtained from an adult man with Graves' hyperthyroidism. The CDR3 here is CASSAYRESAGYTF. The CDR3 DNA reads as TGTGCCAGCAGCGCTTACAGGGAGTCGGCTGGCTACACCTTC.